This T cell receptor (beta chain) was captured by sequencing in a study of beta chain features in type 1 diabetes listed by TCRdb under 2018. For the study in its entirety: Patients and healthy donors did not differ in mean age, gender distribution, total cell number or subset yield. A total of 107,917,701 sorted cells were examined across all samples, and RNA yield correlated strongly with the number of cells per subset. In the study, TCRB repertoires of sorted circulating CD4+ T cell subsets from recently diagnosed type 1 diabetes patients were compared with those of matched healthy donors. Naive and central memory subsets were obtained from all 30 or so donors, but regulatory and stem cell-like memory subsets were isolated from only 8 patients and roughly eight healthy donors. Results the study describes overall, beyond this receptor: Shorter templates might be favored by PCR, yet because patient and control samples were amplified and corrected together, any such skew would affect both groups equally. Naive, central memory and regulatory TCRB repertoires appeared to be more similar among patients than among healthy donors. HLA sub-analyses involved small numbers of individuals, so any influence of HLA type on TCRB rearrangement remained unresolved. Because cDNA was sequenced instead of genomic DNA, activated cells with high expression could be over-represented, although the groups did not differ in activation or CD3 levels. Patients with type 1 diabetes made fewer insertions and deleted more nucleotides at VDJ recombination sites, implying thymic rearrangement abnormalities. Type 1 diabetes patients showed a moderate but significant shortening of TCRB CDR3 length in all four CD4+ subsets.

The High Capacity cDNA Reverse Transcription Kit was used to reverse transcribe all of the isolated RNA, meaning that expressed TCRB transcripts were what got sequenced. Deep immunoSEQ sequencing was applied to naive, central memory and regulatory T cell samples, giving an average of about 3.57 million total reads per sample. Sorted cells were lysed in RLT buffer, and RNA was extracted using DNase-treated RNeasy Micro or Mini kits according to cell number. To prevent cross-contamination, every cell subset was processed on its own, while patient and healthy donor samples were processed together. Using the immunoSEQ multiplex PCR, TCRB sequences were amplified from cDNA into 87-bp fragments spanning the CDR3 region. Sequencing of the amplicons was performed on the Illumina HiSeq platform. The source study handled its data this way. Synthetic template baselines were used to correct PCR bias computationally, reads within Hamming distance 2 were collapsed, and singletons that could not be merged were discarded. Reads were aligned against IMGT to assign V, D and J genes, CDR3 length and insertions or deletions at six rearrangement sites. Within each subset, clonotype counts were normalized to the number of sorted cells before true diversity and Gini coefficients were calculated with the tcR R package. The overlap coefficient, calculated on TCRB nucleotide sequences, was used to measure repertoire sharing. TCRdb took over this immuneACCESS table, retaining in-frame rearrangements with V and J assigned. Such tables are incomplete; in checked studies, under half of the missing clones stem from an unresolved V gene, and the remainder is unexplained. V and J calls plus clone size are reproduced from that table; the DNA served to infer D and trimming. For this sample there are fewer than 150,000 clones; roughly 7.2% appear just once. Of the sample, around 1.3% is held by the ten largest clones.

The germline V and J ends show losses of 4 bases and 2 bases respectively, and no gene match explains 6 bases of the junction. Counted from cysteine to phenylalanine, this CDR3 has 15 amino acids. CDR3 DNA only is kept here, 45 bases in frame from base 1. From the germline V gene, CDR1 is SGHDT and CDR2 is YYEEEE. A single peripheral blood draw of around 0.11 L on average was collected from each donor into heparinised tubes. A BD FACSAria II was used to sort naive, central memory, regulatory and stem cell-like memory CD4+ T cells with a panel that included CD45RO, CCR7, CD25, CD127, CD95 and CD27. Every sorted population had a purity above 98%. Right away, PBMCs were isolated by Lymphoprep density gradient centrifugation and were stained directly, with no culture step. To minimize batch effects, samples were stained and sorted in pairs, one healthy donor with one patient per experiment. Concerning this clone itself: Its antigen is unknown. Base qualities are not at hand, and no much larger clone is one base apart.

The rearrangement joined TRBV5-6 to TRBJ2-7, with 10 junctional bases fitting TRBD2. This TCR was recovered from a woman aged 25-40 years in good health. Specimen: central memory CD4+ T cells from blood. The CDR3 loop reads CASSPGLAVTYEQYF. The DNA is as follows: TGTGCCAGCAGCCCCGGACTAGCGGTGACCTACGAGCAGTACTTC. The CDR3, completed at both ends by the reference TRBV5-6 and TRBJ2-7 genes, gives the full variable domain DAGVTQSPTHLIKTRGQQVTLRCSPKSGHDTVSWYQQALGQGPQFIFQYYEEEERQRGNFPDRFSGHQFPNYSSELNVNALLLGDSALYLCASSPGLAVTYEQYFGPGTRLTVT.